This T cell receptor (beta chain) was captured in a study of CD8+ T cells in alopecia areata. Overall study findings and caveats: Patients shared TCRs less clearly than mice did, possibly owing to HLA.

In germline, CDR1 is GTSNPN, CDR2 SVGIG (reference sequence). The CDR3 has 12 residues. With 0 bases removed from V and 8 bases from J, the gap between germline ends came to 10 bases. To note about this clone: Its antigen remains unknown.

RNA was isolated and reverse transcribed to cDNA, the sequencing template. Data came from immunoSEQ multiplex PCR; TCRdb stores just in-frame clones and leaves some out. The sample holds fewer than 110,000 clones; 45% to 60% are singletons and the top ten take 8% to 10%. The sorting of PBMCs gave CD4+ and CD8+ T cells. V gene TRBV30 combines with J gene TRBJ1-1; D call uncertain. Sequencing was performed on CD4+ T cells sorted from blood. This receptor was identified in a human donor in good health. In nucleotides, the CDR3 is TGTGCCTGGAGTGTACCGCCGCAAGAAGCTTTCTTT. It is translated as CAWSVPPQEAFF.